Following are 21 T cell receptor beta chains from one sample sequenced in a study of blood T cells in healthy people across ages. With a J-beta primer mix and a sample-barcoded 5' primer, a second PCR ran roughly 6 to 11 cycles. MiXCR was run by TCRdb on the 5' RACE reads, yielding one entry per CDR3 protein. The data hold over 700,000 distinct CDR3 sequences, with roughly 53% observed a single time. Sequencing was done on a sample of blood. Every receptor here comes from a man older than 75 in good health.

The V call is TRBV5-1, the J call TRBJ1-5, with D perhaps matching TRBD1 (6 bases). Germline CDR1 and CDR2: SGHRS and YFSETQ. The CDR3 consists of 15 residues. With 4 bases removed from V and 2 bases from J, the gap between germline ends came to 13 bases. The CDR3, as DNA: TGCGCCAGCAGCCGAACAGGGAGTGGCAATCAGCCCCAGCATTTT. This translates into CASSRTGSGNQPQHF. Combining the CDR3 with reference TRBV5-1 and TRBJ1-5 gives the whole variable domain KAGVTQTPRYLIKTRGQQVTLSCSPISGHRSVSWYQQTPGQGLQFLFEYFSETQRNKGNFPGRFSGRQFSNSRSEMNVSTLELGDSALYLCASSRTGSGNQPQHFGDGTRLSIL.

The V and J genes are TRBV7-6 and TRBJ2-1; D gene ambiguous. The CDR3 totals 13 residues. CDR1 and CDR2 (germline): SGHVS, FNYEAQ. Trimming removed 0 bases at V and 7 bases at J, with 7 bases between. The CDR3 sequence: CASSLAYENEQFF. The CDR3 nucleotides read TGTGCCAGCAGCTTAGCGTATGAAAATGAGCAGTTCTTC.

In its sample, this clonotype was seen once. V usage is TRBV5-1 and J usage is TRBJ2-5; D assignment may be TRBD1 or TRBD2 (5 bases each). The J call may be mistaken, given a closer DNA end match to TRBJ2-7. This CDR3 contains 15 residues. Germline values: CDR1 SGHRS, CDR2 YFSETQ. The CDR3 DNA sequence: TGCGCCAGCAGCTTGGCCCTAGTCTCCGGGACCGAGCAGTACTTC. It yields the protein CASSLALVSGTEQYF.

This chain links TRBV9 with TRBJ2-1; 7 positions agree with TRBD2. The end of the DNA fits TRBJ2-7 better, so the J call may be wrong. The CDR3 contains 16 residues. The V gene's germline CDR1 is SGDLS and CDR2 YYNGEE. Written as DNA, the CDR3 is TGTGCCAGCAGCGTAGTCTCTAGCGGAGATTACAATGAGCAGTACTTC. Translating it yields CASSVVSSGDYNEQYF.

The chain combines TRBV7-9 with TRBJ2-1; D uncertain. V was pared by 1 base and J by 6 bases, with 10 bases between. The CDR3 is made up of 14 amino acids. Germline V gene sequence: CDR1 SEHNR, CDR2 FQNEAQ (reference sequence). For the CDR3, the DNA is TGTGCCAGCAGCTTAGATCCAGTAAGCAATGAGCAGTTCTTC. Its translation is CASSLDPVSNEQFF.

The chain has TRBV14 and TRBJ2-7; D gene ambiguous. The J call may not be correct, given that the DNA end is closer to TRBJ2-5. Germline CDR1 is SGHDN and CDR2 is FVKESK. The CDR3 has 14 residues. The DNA of the CDR3 is TGTGCCAGCAGCCGAGTAGGAGAAGTGGAGACCCAGTACTTC. The encoded protein is CASSRVGEVETQYF.

V gene TRBV28 combines with J gene TRBJ2-7; D may be TRBD1 (6 bases). The V end was cut by 8 bases, the J end by 6 bases, with 17 bases between. CDR1 and CDR2 from the germline V gene are MDHEN and SYDVKM. The CDR3 is made up of 13 amino acids. The chain's CDR3 is CASGGWQGTEQYF. CDR3 DNA: TGTGCCAGCGGGGGATGGCAGGGGACCGAGCAGTACTTC.

This clonotype has more than one count but fewer than ten. The chain recombines TRBV5-1 with TRBJ2-5; D call uncertain. V lost 0 bases, J lost 4 bases, and 10 bases lay in between. CDR3 size: 14 residues. CDR1 is SGHRS and CDR2 is YFSETQ in the germline V gene. DNA of the CDR3: TGCGCCAGCAGCTTGGGGCTGGAAGGAGAGACCCAGTACTTC. It translates to CASSLGLEGETQYF.

The V call is TRBV20-1, the J call TRBJ1-6, with D hard to call. Germline V gene lookup returns CDR1 DFQATT and CDR2 SNEGSKA (reference sequence). This CDR3 is built from 10 residues. The CDR3, as DNA: TGCACCCTCGTGCAAAGACCCCTCCACTTT. This sequence encodes CTLVQRPLHF.

Concerning this clonotype itself: Germline is not matched at one junction end, which may reflect a read error. The rearrangement links TRBV12-3 or TRBV12-4 to TRBJ2-3; TRBD2 is a possible D gene (6 bases). The CDR3 runs 16 residues. CDR3 sequence (DNA): TGTGCCAGCACCCGGCGGGGCAGGGAATACACAGATACGCGGTATTTT. This codes for CASTRRGREYTDTRYF.

A few counts support this clonotype. The chain recombines TRBV29-1 with TRBJ2-1; 9 bases align to TRBD1. The CDR3 runs to 16 residues. Germline CDR1 reads SQVTM; CDR2 reads ANQGSEA. Germline trimming cut 1 base from V and 8 bases from J; bases unmatched to any gene: 12. CDR3 coding DNA: TGCAGCGTTGAAGGTGTGGACAGGGGCGCCTTGGATGAGCAGTTCTTC. This translates into CSVEGVDRGALDEQFF.

Comment on this clonotype: A much larger clone differs by one base, so this may be a read error. The chain joins TRBV6-5 to TRBJ2-3; D tentatively reads TRBD1 or TRBD2 (6 bases each). CDR3 length: 16 residues. Germline CDR1 is MNHEY and CDR2 is SVGAGI. CDR3 sequence reads: CASSYSSIGRTDTQCF. The CDR3 bases are TGTGCCAGCAGTTACTCGAGTATAGGGAGGACAGATACGCAGTGTTTT.

This clonotype was recorded a few times. A much larger clone is a single base away; this may be a read error. The J gene is TRBJ2-1, the V gene TRBV27; 7 bases are shared with TRBD2. The better agreement between TRBJ2-7 and the DNA end casts doubt on the J call. The germline CDR1 and CDR2 sequences are MNHEY and SMNVEV (reference sequence). The CDR3 extends over 18 amino acids. As DNA, the CDR3 is TGTGCCAGCACCCCGGGTTCCGGGGGGAGAAGCTCCTACAATGAGCAGTACTTC. This sequence encodes CASTPGSGGRSSYNEQYF.

The chain couples TRBV10-3 to TRBJ2-1, with 7 bases fitting TRBD1. The CDR3 is made up of 12 amino acids. The germline CDR1 and CDR2 sequences are ENHRY and SYGVKD. V dropped 6 bases and J dropped 11; count of bases not matched to a gene: 7. The CDR3 loop reads CAIRPTGQQQFF. As DNA, the CDR3 is TGTGCCATCAGGCCGACAGGGCAACAGCAGTTCTTC.

The V gene is TRBV27, the J gene TRBJ1-5; weak D call: TRBD1 (5 bases). This CDR3 has 13 amino acids. Germline V gene sequence: CDR1 MNHEY, CDR2 SMNVEV (reference sequence). V shed 4 bases and J shed 5 bases, with 9 bases lying between them. The CDR3 nucleotides are TGTGCCAGCAGTTGGGCCAGGGATCAGCCCCAGCATTTT. Its translation: CASSWARDQPQHF.

The chain links TRBV5-1 to TRBJ2-1; 7 bases are shared with TRBD2. The CDR3 is 15 amino acids. Trimming removed 0 bases from V and 6 bases from J; junction bases left unmatched: 6. The germline CDR1 and CDR2 sequences are SGHRS and YFSETQ. Here the CDR3 reads CASSLAGLRTNEQFF. Here the CDR3 DNA reads TGCGCCAGCAGCTTGGCGGGACTACGCACCAATGAGCAGTTCTTC. Full variable domain (missing parts from reference TRBV5-1 and TRBJ2-1): KAGVTQTPRYLIKTRGQQVTLSCSPISGHRSVSWYQQTPGQGLQFLFEYFSETQRNKGNFPGRFSGRQFSNSRSEMNVSTLELGDSALYLCASSLAGLRTNEQFFGPGTRLTVL.

In DNA form, the CDR3 reads TGCGCCAGCAGCCGCGGAGGTTCCAACTACGAGCAGTACTTC. It translates to CASSRGGSNYEQYF. This chain joins TRBV5-1 and TRBJ2-7; D possibly corresponds to TRBD2 (5 bases). V lost 4 bases to trimming and J lost 3 bases, with 14 bases between them. Germline V gene sequence: CDR1 SGHRS, CDR2 YFSETQ. The CDR3 extends over 14 amino acids. The variable domain in full, completed from reference TRBV5-1 and TRBJ2-7, reads KAGVTQTPRYLIKTRGQQVTLSCSPISGHRSVSWYQQTPGQGLQFLFEYFSETQRNKGNFPGRFSGRQFSNSRSEMNVSTLELGDSALYLCASSRGGSNYEQYFGPGTRLTVT.

The CDR3, as DNA: TGCAGTGCTAGCGACTCGAACTATGGCTACACCTTC. It encodes CSASDSNYGYTF. The chain combines TRBV20-1 with TRBJ1-2; no clear D gene. The CDR3 covers 12 residues. The V and J ends lost 3 bases and 2 bases respectively, with 7 bases between them. The germline V gene encodes CDR1 DFQATT and CDR2 SNEGSKA (reference sequence).

In this sample, this clonotype turned up a few times. The junction differs from germline at one of its ends, possibly a read error. The chain uses TRBV7-3 and TRBJ2-1, with D possibly matching TRBD1 (5 bases). Germline V gives CDR1 SGHTA, CDR2 FQGTGA. CDR3 length: 15 residues. The CDR3 region is CASSLTYRQYDEQFF. CDR3 DNA sequence: TGTGCCAGCAGTTTAACATATCGACAGTACGATGAGCAGTTCTTC.

The chain recombines TRBV7-9 with TRBJ2-7, with D perhaps matching TRBD1 (5 bases). Germline assignment: CDR1 SEHNR and CDR2 FQNEAQ (reference sequence). V was clipped by 4 bases and J by 2 bases, with 15 bases between them. This CDR3 spans 15 amino acids. The CDR3 region is CASSSQGVGTYEQYF. The CDR3 DNA sequence: TGTGCCAGCAGCTCCCAGGGCGTTGGAACCTACGAGCAGTACTTC.

This clonotype has a handful of counts. The V gene is TRBV27, the J gene TRBJ2-7; no reliable D call. The CDR3 spans 11 residues. CDR1 is MNHEY and CDR2 is SMNVEV in the germline V gene (reference sequence). The V end was cut by 8 bases, the J end by 3 bases, with 8 bases between. The CDR3 nucleotides are TGTGCCAGCGGACCTATCTACGAGCAGTACTTC. As protein: CASGPIYEQYF.